A selection of T cell receptor beta chains follows, all from one sample in a study of cytomegalovirus exposure and HLA in healthy donors. The protocol was immunoSEQ multiplex PCR, while the TCRdb copy is restricted to in-frame clones and leaves out a portion. Here the sample spans 160,000 or so clones, over 75% being singletons. What was sequenced was PBMCs. Receptor source: a man aged 55 to 69 in good health and CMV-seronegative. Both conserved end residues are part of each CDR3. The D gene is left open where the match is weak. Rows may omit the clone size; those that give it use once, few, many or a size class.

CDR3aa: CATRNLAQGFANEKLFF; CDR3nt: TGCGCCACACGGAACCTGGCTCAGGGGTTCGCTAATGAAAAACTGTTTTTT; v_gene: TRBV23-1; j_gene: TRBJ1-4; abundance: NA; d_gene: NA
CDR3aa: CSVEGPLEGINEQYF; CDR3nt: TGCAGCGTTGAAGGCCCTTTGGAGGGGATAAACGAGCAGTACTTC; v_gene: TRBV29-1; j_gene: TRBJ2-7; abundance: NA; d_gene: NA
CDR3aa: CSARKDNEQFF; CDR3nt: TGCAGTGCCAGGAAGGACAATGAGCAGTTCTTC; v_gene: TRBV20-1; j_gene: TRBJ2-1; abundance: NA; d_gene: NA
CDR3aa: CASRLADVGTGDTEAFF; CDR3nt: TGTGCAAGTCGCTTAGCCGATGTCGGGACAGGGGATACTGAAGCTTTCTTT; v_gene: TRBV12-2; j_gene: TRBJ1-1; abundance: NA; d_gene: NA
CDR3aa: CASSSSGKGSYEQYF; CDR3nt: TGTGCCAGCAGTTCTAGCGGGAAGGGGTCCTACGAGCAGTACTTC; v_gene: TRBV28; j_gene: TRBJ2-7; abundance: NA; d_gene: TRBD2
CDR3aa: CASSPLAGGSDTQYF; CDR3nt: TGTGCCAGTAGTCCACTAGCGGGGGGGTCAGATACGCAGTATTTT; v_gene: TRBV19; j_gene: TRBJ2-3; abundance: NA; d_gene: TRBD2
CDR3aa: CASSSDSHRGEAFF; CDR3nt: TGCGCCAGCAGCTCGGACAGCCATAGGGGTGAAGCTTTCTTT; v_gene: TRBV5-1; j_gene: TRBJ1-1; abundance: NA; d_gene: NA
CDR3aa: CASSDWTGLRNQPQHF; CDR3nt: TGTGCCAGCAGTGATTGGACAGGGCTTCGCAATCAGCCCCAGCATTTT; v_gene: TRBV6-1; j_gene: TRBJ1-5; abundance: once; d_gene: TRBD1
CDR3aa: CASSGGFGDFYGYTF; CDR3nt: TGTGCCAGCAGCGGAGGTTTTGGGGATTTCTATGGCTACACCTTC; v_gene: TRBV7-9; j_gene: TRBJ1-2; abundance: NA; d_gene: NA
CDR3aa: CASSVELAEDNEQFF; CDR3nt: TGTGCCAGCAGCGTAGAACTAGCGGAGGACAATGAGCAGTTCTTC; v_gene: TRBV9; j_gene: TRBJ2-1; abundance: NA; d_gene: TRBD2
CDR3aa: CASSLILAITYNEQFF; CDR3nt: TGTGCCAGCAGCTTAATACTAGCGATAACCTACAATGAGCAGTTCTTC; v_gene: TRBV11-2; j_gene: TRBJ2-1; abundance: NA; d_gene: TRBD2
CDR3aa: CASSLRQGSSYEQYF; CDR3nt: TGTGCCAGCAGCCTGAGACAGGGTAGCTCCTACGAGCAGTACTTC; v_gene: TRBV7-8; j_gene: TRBJ2-7; abundance: NA; d_gene: TRBD1
CDR3aa: CASSTGQGGEQYF; CDR3nt: TGTGCCAGTAGCACGGGACAGGGAGGCGAGCAGTACTTC; v_gene: TRBV19; j_gene: TRBJ2-7; abundance: NA; d_gene: TRBD1
CDR3aa: CASSFGGAANEQFF; CDR3nt: TGTGCCAGCAGTTTCGGGGGGGCCGCTAATGAGCAGTTCTTC; v_gene: TRBV6-6; j_gene: TRBJ2-1; abundance: NA; d_gene: TRBD2
CDR3aa: CASSLATSGGPDTQYF; CDR3nt: TGTGCCAGCAGCTTAGCGACTAGCGGGGGCCCCGATACGCAGTATTTT; v_gene: TRBV7-6; j_gene: TRBJ2-3; abundance: few; d_gene: TRBD2
CDR3aa: CATSRDLRDQPQHF; CDR3nt: TGTGCCACCAGCAGAGATTTGCGGGACCAGCCCCAGCATTTT; v_gene: TRBV15; j_gene: TRBJ1-5; abundance: NA; d_gene: NA
CDR3aa: CASTPGRSETQYF; CDR3nt: TGTGCCAGCACCCCCGGCAGGTCGGAGACCCAGTACTTC; v_gene: TRBV7-6; j_gene: TRBJ2-5; abundance: once; d_gene: NA
CDR3aa: CASSATSGSGGSGETQYF; CDR3nt: TGTGCCAGCAGTGCCACTAGCGGGAGTGGAGGATCGGGAGAGACCCAGTACTTC; v_gene: TRBV25-1; j_gene: TRBJ2-5; abundance: once; d_gene: TRBD2
CDR3aa: CASSDGGVANEKLFF; CDR3nt: TGTGCCAGCAGCGACGGAGGGGTAGCTAATGAAAAACTGTTTTTT; v_gene: TRBV9; j_gene: TRBJ1-4; abundance: NA; d_gene: NA
CDR3aa: CASSSGTSGIYLGQETQYF; CDR3nt: TGTGCCAGCAGCTCCGGGACTAGCGGGATATATTTGGGACAAGAGACCCAGTACTTC; v_gene: TRBV7-7; j_gene: TRBJ2-5; abundance: NA; d_gene: TRBD2
CDR3aa: CASRPSARGNTEAFF; CDR3nt: TGTGCCAGCAGGCCCTCGGCCAGGGGGAACACTGAAGCTTTCTTT; v_gene: TRBV6-6; j_gene: TRBJ1-1; abundance: NA; d_gene: NA
CDR3aa: CASGTDQETQYF; CDR3nt: TGTGCTAGCGGGACAGACCAAGAGACCCAGTACTTC; v_gene: TRBV7-7; j_gene: TRBJ2-5; abundance: NA; d_gene: NA
CDR3aa: CASSAGYEQYF; CDR3nt: TGTGCCAGCAGTGCAGGGTACGAGCAGTACTTC; v_gene: TRBV2; j_gene: TRBJ2-7; abundance: NA; d_gene: NA
CDR3aa: CASKETTGVGVVETQYF; CDR3nt: TGTGCCAGCAAAGAGACGACAGGGGTGGGGGTAGTAGAGACCCAGTACTTC; v_gene: TRBV2; j_gene: TRBJ2-5; abundance: NA; d_gene: TRBD1
CDR3aa: CASSERTGSVCGYTF; CDR3nt: TGTGCCAGCAGTGAGAGGACAGGGTCTGTCTGTGGCTACACCTTC; v_gene: TRBV6-1; j_gene: TRBJ1-2; abundance: few; d_gene: TRBD1
CDR3aa: CASRRQGVSSNQPQHF; CDR3nt: TGTGCCAGTAGAAGGCAGGGGGTTTCGAGCAATCAGCCCCAGCATTTT; v_gene: TRBV19; j_gene: TRBJ1-5; abundance: NA; d_gene: TRBD1
CDR3aa: CASSLGSYEQYF; CDR3nt: TGTGCCAGCAGCCTCGGCTCCTACGAGCAGTACTTC; v_gene: TRBV7-2; j_gene: TRBJ2-7; abundance: NA; d_gene: NA
CDR3aa: CASSTGLAKETQYF; CDR3nt: TGTGCCAGCAGCACGGGACTAGCGAAGGAGACCCAGTACTTC; v_gene: TRBV6-5; j_gene: TRBJ2-5; abundance: few; d_gene: TRBD2
CDR3aa: CASSRRDNQETQYF; CDR3nt: TGTGCCAGTAGTCGACGGGACAACCAAGAGACCCAGTACTTC; v_gene: TRBV19; j_gene: TRBJ2-5; abundance: NA; d_gene: NA
CDR3aa: CASSVTGTANEKLFF; CDR3nt: TGTGCCAGCAGTGTTACAGGGACGGCTAATGAAAAACTGTTTTTT; v_gene: TRBV6-1; j_gene: TRBJ1-4; abundance: NA; d_gene: NA
CDR3aa: CASSYFGIMNTEAFF; CDR3nt: TGTGCCAGCAGTTACTTCGGGATTATGAACACTGAAGCTTTCTTT; v_gene: TRBV6-5; j_gene: TRBJ1-1; abundance: NA; d_gene: NA
CDR3aa: CASSDSRLAGAYEQYF; CDR3nt: TGTGCCAGCAGCGATTCCCGACTAGCGGGAGCCTACGAGCAGTACTTC; v_gene: TRBV6-6; j_gene: TRBJ2-7; abundance: NA; d_gene: TRBD2
CDR3aa: CASSMGPGQGTGELFF; CDR3nt: TGTGCCAGTAGTATGGGCCCGGGACAGGGCACCGGGGAGCTGTTTTTT; v_gene: TRBV19; j_gene: TRBJ2-2; abundance: NA; d_gene: TRBD1
CDR3aa: CASSPEGRGYTF; CDR3nt: TGTGCCAGCTCACCTGAGGGTCGGGGCTACACCTTC; v_gene: TRBV18; j_gene: TRBJ1-2; abundance: NA; d_gene: NA
CDR3aa: CASSDPRQSTNYGYTF; CDR3nt: TGCGCCAGCAGTGACCCGAGGCAGAGTACTAACTATGGCTACACCTTC; v_gene: TRBV10-2; j_gene: TRBJ1-2; abundance: NA; d_gene: NA
CDR3aa: CASSQALAGVKDTQYF; CDR3nt: TGCGCCAGCAGCCAAGCCCTAGCGGGAGTGAAAGATACGCAGTATTTT; v_gene: TRBV4-3; j_gene: TRBJ2-3; abundance: NA; d_gene: TRBD2
CDR3aa: CASSPNLSGGNTDTQYF; CDR3nt: TGTGCCAGTAGTCCTAATCTTAGCGGGGGGAACACAGATACGCAGTATTTT; v_gene: TRBV19; j_gene: TRBJ2-3; abundance: NA; d_gene: TRBD2
CDR3aa: CASTLGALSGYTF; CDR3nt: TGTGCCAGCACGTTGGGCGCGCTATCTGGCTACACCTTC; v_gene: TRBV2; j_gene: TRBJ1-2; abundance: NA; d_gene: NA
CDR3aa: CASSVGGRIIGDTQYF; CDR3nt: TGTGCCAGCAGCGTAGGGGGCAGAATAATTGGAGATACGCAGTATTTT; v_gene: TRBV9; j_gene: TRBJ2-3; abundance: NA; d_gene: NA
CDR3aa: CASSRDRGTGELFF; CDR3nt: TGCGCCAGCAGTCGGGACAGGGGGACCGGGGAGCTGTTTTTT; v_gene: TRBV4-3; j_gene: TRBJ2-2; abundance: NA; d_gene: TRBD1
CDR3aa: CSVAQSGSREQYF; CDR3nt: TGCAGCGTTGCCCAGAGCGGGAGTCGCGAGCAGTACTTC; v_gene: TRBV29-1; j_gene: TRBJ2-7; abundance: NA; d_gene: TRBD2
CDR3aa: CASSPGLAGGEQYF; CDR3nt: TGTGCCAGCAGCCCGGGACTAGCGGGAGGGGAGCAGTACTTC; v_gene: TRBV7-6; j_gene: TRBJ2-7; abundance: NA; d_gene: TRBD2
CDR3aa: CSVGRLGQETQYF; CDR3nt: TGCAGCGTGGGGAGGTTGGGCCAAGAGACCCAGTACTTC; v_gene: TRBV29-1; j_gene: TRBJ2-5; abundance: NA; d_gene: NA
CDR3aa: CASSGDGVSTDTQYF; CDR3nt: TGTGCCAGCAGTGGTGACGGGGTGAGCACAGATACGCAGTATTTT; v_gene: TRBV6-4; j_gene: TRBJ2-3; abundance: NA; d_gene: NA